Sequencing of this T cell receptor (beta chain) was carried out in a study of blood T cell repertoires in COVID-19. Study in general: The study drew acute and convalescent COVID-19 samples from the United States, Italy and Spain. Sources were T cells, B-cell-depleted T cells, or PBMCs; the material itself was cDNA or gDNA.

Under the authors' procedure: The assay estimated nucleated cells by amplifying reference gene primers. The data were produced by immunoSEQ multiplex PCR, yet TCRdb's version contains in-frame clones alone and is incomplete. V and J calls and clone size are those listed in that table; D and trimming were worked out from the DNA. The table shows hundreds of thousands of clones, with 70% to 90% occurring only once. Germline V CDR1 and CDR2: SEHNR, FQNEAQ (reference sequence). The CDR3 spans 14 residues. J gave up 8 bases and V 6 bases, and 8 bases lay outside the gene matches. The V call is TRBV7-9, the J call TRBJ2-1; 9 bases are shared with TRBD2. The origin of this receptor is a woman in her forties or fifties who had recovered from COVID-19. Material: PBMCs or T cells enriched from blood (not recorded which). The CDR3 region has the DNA TGTGCCAGCAGTGACGGGACTAGCATCGATGAGCAGTTCTTC. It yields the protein CASSDGTSIDEQFF.